Listed here is a single T cell receptor beta chain. Authors of the study amplified TCR beta CDR3 regions from RNA transcripts. HTBI primers were employed in a first-round RT-PCR of the TCR CDR3. TCRdb passed the multiplex PCR reads through MiXCR, listing each CDR3 protein once. The data show 500,000 to 550,000 distinct CDR3 sequences, 15% to 20% seen once. The data were obtained in a study of T cells in Graves' hyperthyroidism and ophthalmopathy. V was pared by 5 bases and J by 7 bases, with 30 bases of the junction left unmatched. CDR3 length equals 22 residues. The germline V gene has CDR1 DFQATT and CDR2 SNEGSKA (reference sequence).

The chain employs TRBV20-1 and TRBJ2-3; TRBD2 aligns across 13 bases. The clonotype was recovered from a man between 35 and 55 years old with Graves' ophthalmopathy. Sequenced sample: blood. The CDR3 DNA reads TGCAGTGCTTCTCCACGGTGGGGGGGAGGGACTAGCGGGATGATAGGTGGAAATACGCAGTATTTT. This encodes CSASPRWGGGTSGMIGGNTQYF.